This T cell receptor (beta chain) was captured by sequencing in a study of T-cell memory formation after mild COVID-19. Findings and caveats of the study: There was a balanced CD4/CD8 profile in clones contracting day 15 to 85, and later expanders leaned CD4+.

CDR1 is MNHEY and CDR2 is SVGAGI in the germline V gene. The CDR3 has 15 amino acids. Trimming removed 0 bases from V and 6 bases from J, with 12 bases in between. A single record per CDR3 protein comes from TCRdb applying MiXCR to the 5' RACE reads. The sample lists around 200,000 distinct CDR3 sequences, roughly 10% occurring once. In the case of this clonotype: Its antigen remains unknown.

Sequencing was carried out using PBMCs or a T cell subset sorted from them (not recorded which). The rearrangement joins TRBV6-5 to TRBJ1-5, with D tentatively TRBD1 (6 bases). This clonotype was obtained from a young man who had mild COVID-19 (a few samples of this study predate the infection). Cell type and time point are not known. CDR3 amino acids: CASSYSAGERQPQHF. The DNA for the CDR3 is TGTGCCAGCAGTTACTCGGCAGGGGAGCGTCAGCCCCAGCATTTT.